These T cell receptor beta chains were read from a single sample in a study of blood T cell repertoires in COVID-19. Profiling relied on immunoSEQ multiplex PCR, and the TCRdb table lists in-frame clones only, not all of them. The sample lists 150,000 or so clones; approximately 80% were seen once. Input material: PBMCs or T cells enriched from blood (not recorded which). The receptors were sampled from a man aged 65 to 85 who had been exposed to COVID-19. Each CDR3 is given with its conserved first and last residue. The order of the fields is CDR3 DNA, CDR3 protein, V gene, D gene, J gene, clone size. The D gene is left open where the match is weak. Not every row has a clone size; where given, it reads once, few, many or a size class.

DNA: TGTGCCAGCAGCGTAGGACTAGCGGTCACAGATACGCAGTATTTT; CDR3: CASSVGLAVTDTQYF; V: TRBV9; D: TRBD2; J: TRBJ2-3; size: .
DNA: TGTGCCAGCAGCTACCGGACTAGCGGGAGGAGCAACGAGCAGTACTTC; CDR3: CASSYRTSGRSNEQYF; V: TRBV7-2; D: TRBD2; J: TRBJ2-7; size: .
DNA: TGTGCCAGCAGGGGACAGGCCAACACCGGGGAGCTGTTTTTT; CDR3: CASRGQANTGELFF; V: TRBV2; D: TRBD1; J: TRBJ2-2; size: .
DNA: TGTGCCAGCAGTGACACTAGCGGGAGTTTCTACGAGCAGTACTTC; CDR3: CASSDTSGSFYEQYF; V: TRBV27; D: TRBD2; J: TRBJ2-7; size: few
DNA: TGTGCCAGCAGTATTACGCGGACTGAAGCTTTCTTT; CDR3: CASSITRTEAFF; V: TRBV6-2/TRBV6-3; D: .; J: TRBJ1-1; size: .
DNA: TGTGCCAGTACCACCACAGGGGTTGGGAATCAGCCCCAGCATTTT; CDR3: CASTTTGVGNQPQHF; V: TRBV19; D: TRBD1; J: TRBJ1-5; size: .
DNA: TGTGCCAGCAGCCCCCTGGGGGGGATCAATGAAAAACTGTTTTTT; CDR3: CASSPLGGINEKLFF; V: TRBV11-2; D: .; J: TRBJ1-4; size: once
DNA: TGTGCCAGCAGCTTAGTCCGCGGGGGAAGAACAGATACGCAGTATTTT; CDR3: CASSLVRGGRTDTQYF; V: TRBV11-2; D: TRBD2; J: TRBJ2-3; size: once
DNA: TGTGCCAGCAGCCAAGTATCTCAGGCCAGAAACTATGGCTACACCTTC; CDR3: CASSQVSQARNYGYTF; V: TRBV4-2; D: .; J: TRBJ1-2; size: .
DNA: TGTGCCAGCAGCCAGGGGTCTAGCACAGATACGCAGTATTTT; CDR3: CASSQGSSTDTQYF; V: TRBV7-3; D: .; J: TRBJ2-3; size: .
DNA: TGCAGCGTTGCCCAGGACATGATTGGGCCGAGTACTGAAGCTTTCTTT; CDR3: CSVAQDMIGPSTEAFF; V: TRBV29-1; D: .; J: TRBJ1-1; size: .
DNA: TGTGCCACCAGCAGCGGGGGGACGGGGATAGGGCCCCAGCATTTT; CDR3: CATSSGGTGIGPQHF; V: TRBV15; D: .; J: TRBJ1-5; size: .
DNA: TGTGCCAGCAGCGTTAACAGGGGCCCCTATGGCTACACCTTC; CDR3: CASSVNRGPYGYTF; V: TRBV7-9; D: TRBD1; J: TRBJ1-2; size: few
DNA: TGCAGCGGTCTAGCGGGAGAAGGAGAGACCCAGTACTTC; CDR3: CSGLAGEGETQYF; V: TRBV29-1; D: TRBD2; J: TRBJ2-5; size: once
DNA: TGTGCCAGCAGCCTAAAGACAGGATTGAACACCGGGGAGCTGTTTTTT; CDR3: CASSLKTGLNTGELFF; V: TRBV7-2; D: .; J: TRBJ2-2; size: .
DNA: TGTGCCAGCAGCTTATCAGGGGCCTACGAGCAGTACTTC; CDR3: CASSLSGAYEQYF; V: TRBV11-3; D: .; J: TRBJ2-7; size: .
DNA: TGTGCCAGCAGCCAGGCGACAGAACTGTTTTTT; CDR3: CASSQATELFF; V: TRBV3-1/TRBV3-2; D: .; J: TRBJ1-4; size: .